This TCR beta chain emerged from a study of T cell changes during pregnancy in multiple sclerosis. The CDR3 runs to 12 residues. The germline V and J ends were trimmed by 4 bases and 4 bases, with 7 bases remaining between them. CDR1 is MNHEY, CDR2 SVGAGI, per germline. Assay: immunoSEQ multiplex PCR; the TCRdb copy retains only in-frame clones and omits some. The sample yields roughly 45,000 clones, 80% to 95% seen once. This sequence was found in a female donor with multiple sclerosis, enrolled in a pregnancy study. Sequencing used CD8+ T cells from peripheral blood mononuclear cells, obtained after pregnancy. The J gene is TRBJ1-1, the V gene TRBV6-5, with a weak D call TRBD1 (5 bases). For the CDR3, the DNA is TGTGCCAGCAGTTGGGGGGGCACTGAAGCTTTCTTT. Protein sequence: CASSWGGTEAFF.